This TCR beta chain was obtained from a study of CD8 T cells in Susac syndrome. The CDR3 extends over 12 amino acids. Germline assignment: CDR1 MGHDK and CDR2 SYGVNS. V was cut by 5 bases and J by 2 bases, with 6 bases left in between. Reverse transcription of about 0.5 to 1 ug RNA was carried out with random hexamers. Amplification of TCR beta CDR3 across 54 Vbeta and 13 Jbeta was performed with immunoSEQ multiplex PCR. Each CDR3 protein gets one entry after TCRdb re-called the immunoSEQ multiplex PCR reads with MiXCR. The table lists some 260,000 distinct CDR3 sequences, 85% of them singletons, with about 0.11% in the top ten. TCR beta sequencing was performed on blood CD8+ and CD4+ T cells. The TEMRA cells underwent FACS enrichment, while the CD8+ and CD4+ T cells underwent negative isolation.

J is TRBJ1-2 and V is TRBV25-1; D call uncertain. The origin of this receptor is a human donor with multiple sclerosis. Sequenced sample: CD8+ T cells from PBMCs. The CDR3 loop reads CASSPGNYGYTF. DNA of the CDR3: TGTGCCAGCAGTCCGGGAAACTATGGCTACACCTTC.